This T cell receptor (beta chain) was retrieved from a study of neoadjuvant anti-PD-1 for oral cavity cancer. Study background: Around day 43, patients without progression received a fourth nivolumab dose before surgery.

CDR3 length: 12 residues. CDR1 GTSNPN and CDR2 SVGIG come from the germline V gene (reference sequence). V was clipped by 3 bases and J by 1 base, with 7 bases between them. These newly diagnosed stage II-IVA oral cavity squamous cell carcinoma patients had no prior systemic or radiation treatment. This clone was counted only a few times. Its antigen is currently unknown. Sequencing was performed with immunoSEQ multiplex PCR; in TCRdb, only in-frame clones are kept and a portion is missing. Of thousands of clones detected, approximately 47% appear once; the ten largest clones hold about 27%. Overall study results and limits: Post-treatment tumors with larger preexisting clones showed more shrinkage.

The TCR sequence derives from a person between 40 and 80 years old with oral cavity squamous cell carcinoma. The sequencing used tumor tissue, collected before nivolumab (anti-PD-1) treatment. The chain joins TRBV30 to TRBJ2-7, with D unresolved. The CDR3 nucleotides read TGTGCCTGGAGGGATCGGTCCTACGAGCAGTACTTC. This translates into CAWRDRSYEQYF.